A selection of T cell receptor beta chains follows, all from one sample in a study of blood T cell repertoires in COVID-19. Clones were sequenced by immunoSEQ multiplex PCR, and TCRdb holds only the in-frame ones, with some missing. The data contain around 86,000 clones, around 87% of them singletons. Input material: peripheral blood. The receptors were gathered from a human donor with acute or convalescent COVID-19. The donor label of this sample is uncertain. The conserved cysteine and the conserved F or W are not part of the CDR3 here. The order of the fields is V gene, J gene, CDR3 protein.

TRBV27	TRBJ2-7	ASSSQGTGGAQTPYEQY
TRBV7-9	TRBJ1-6	ASSLAGTGNPYNSPLH
TRBV7-2	TRBJ2-1	ASTSETWANEQF
TRBV3-1/TRBV3-2	TRBJ2-7	ASSQVSSVEEQY
TRBV28	TRBJ1-2	ASTSGGPGGYT
TRBV6-5	TRBJ2-7	ASSYSYYGIPYEQY
TRBV28	TRBJ2-3	ASTAAGTGITDTQY
TRBV5-1	TRBJ2-7	ASSLLAGTSYEQY
TRBV5-1	TRBJ2-1	ASSTMASSYNEQF
TRBV30	TRBJ1-2	AGQGDDYGYT
TRBV9	TRBJ1-5	ASSVAPDRDDQPQH
TRBV5-4	TRBJ1-1	ASSLGHGTEAF
TRBV5-1	TRBJ2-2	ASSSRGGNTGELF
TRBV19	TRBJ1-1	ASSIGENTEAF
TRBV19	TRBJ1-5	ASSIVGTGFQPQH
TRBV12-5	TRBJ1-2	ASALNYGYT